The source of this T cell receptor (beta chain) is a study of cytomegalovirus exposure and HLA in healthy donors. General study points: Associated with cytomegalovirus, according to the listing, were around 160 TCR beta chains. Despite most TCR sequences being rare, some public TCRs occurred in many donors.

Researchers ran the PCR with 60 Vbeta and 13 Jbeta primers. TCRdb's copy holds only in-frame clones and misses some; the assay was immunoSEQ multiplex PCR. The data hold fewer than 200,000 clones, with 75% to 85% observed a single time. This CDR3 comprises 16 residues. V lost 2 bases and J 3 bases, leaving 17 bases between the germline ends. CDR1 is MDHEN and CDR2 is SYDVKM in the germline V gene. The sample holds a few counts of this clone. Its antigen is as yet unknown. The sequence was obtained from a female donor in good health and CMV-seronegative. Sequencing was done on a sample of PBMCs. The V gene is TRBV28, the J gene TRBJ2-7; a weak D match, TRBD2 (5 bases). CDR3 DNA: TGTGCCAGCAGTTTAGATATAACGGGGAAATACTACGAGCAGTACTTC. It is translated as CASSLDITGKYYEQYF.